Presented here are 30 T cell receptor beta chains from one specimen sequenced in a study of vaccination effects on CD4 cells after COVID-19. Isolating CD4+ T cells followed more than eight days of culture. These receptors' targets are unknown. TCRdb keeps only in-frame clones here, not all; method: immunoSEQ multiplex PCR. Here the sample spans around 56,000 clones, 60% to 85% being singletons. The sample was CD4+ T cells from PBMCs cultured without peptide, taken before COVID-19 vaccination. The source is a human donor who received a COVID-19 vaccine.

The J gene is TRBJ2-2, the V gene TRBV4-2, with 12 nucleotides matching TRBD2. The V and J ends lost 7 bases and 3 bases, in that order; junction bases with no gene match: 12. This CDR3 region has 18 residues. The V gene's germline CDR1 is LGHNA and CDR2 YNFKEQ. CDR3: CASTPGGLAGGYTGELFF. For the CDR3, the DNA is TGTGCCAGCACCCCCGGCGGGCTAGCGGGGGGGTACACCGGGGAGCTGTTTTTT.

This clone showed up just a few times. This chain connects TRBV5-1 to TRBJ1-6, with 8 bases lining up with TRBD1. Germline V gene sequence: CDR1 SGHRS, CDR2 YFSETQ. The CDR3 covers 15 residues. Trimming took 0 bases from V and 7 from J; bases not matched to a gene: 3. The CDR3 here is CASSLVGDRNSPLHF. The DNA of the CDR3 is TGCGCCAGCAGCTTGGTAGGGGACAGGAATTCACCCCTCCACTTT.

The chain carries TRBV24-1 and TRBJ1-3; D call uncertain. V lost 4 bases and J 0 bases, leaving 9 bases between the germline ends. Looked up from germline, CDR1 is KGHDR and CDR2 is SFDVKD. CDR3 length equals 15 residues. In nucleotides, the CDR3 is TGTGCCACCAGTGACCATAGCACCTCTGGAAACACCATATATTTT. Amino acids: CATSDHSTSGNTIYF.

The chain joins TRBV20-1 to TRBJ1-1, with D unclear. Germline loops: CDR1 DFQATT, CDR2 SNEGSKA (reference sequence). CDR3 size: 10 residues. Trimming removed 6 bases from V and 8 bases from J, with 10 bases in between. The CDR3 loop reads CSATNREAFF. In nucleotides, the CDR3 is TGCAGTGCGACAAACCGCGAAGCTTTCTTT.

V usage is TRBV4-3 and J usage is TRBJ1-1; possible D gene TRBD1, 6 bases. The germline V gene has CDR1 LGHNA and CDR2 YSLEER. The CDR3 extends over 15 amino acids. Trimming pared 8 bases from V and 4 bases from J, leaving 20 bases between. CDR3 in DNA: TGCGCCAGCGCGCGGGGGGCGCCGGGGGGCACTGAAGCTTTCTTT. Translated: CASARGAPGGTEAFF.

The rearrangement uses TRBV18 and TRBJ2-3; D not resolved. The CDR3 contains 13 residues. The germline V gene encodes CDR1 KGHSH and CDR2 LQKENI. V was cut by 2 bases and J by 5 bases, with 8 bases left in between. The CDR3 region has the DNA TGTGCCAGCTCACCAAGGCAACAAGATACGCAGTATTTT. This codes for CASSPRQQDTQYF.

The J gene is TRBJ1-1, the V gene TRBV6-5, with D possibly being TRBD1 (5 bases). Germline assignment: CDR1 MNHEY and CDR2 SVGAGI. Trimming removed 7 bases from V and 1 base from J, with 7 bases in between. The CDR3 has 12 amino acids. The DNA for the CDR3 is TGTGCCAGCACCGGGACGAACACTGAAGCTTTCTTT. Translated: CASTGTNTEAFF.

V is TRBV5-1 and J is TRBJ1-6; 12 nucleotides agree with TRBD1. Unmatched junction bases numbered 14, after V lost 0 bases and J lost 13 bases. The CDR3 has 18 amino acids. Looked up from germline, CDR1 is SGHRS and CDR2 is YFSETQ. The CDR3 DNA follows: TGCGCCAGCAGCTTGGGTGGGACAGGGGGCGCTTCAGTGGGCCCCCTCCACTTT. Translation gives CASSLGGTGGASVGPLHF.

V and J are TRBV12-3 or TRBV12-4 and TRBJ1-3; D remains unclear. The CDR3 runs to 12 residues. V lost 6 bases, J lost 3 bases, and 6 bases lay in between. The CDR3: CASSIGGNTIYF. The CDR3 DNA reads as TGTGCCAGCAGCATCGGTGGAAACACCATATATTTT.

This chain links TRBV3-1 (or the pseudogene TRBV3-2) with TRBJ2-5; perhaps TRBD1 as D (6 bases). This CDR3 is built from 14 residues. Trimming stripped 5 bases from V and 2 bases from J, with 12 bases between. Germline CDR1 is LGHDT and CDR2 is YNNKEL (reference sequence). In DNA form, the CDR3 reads TGTGCCAGCAGCGGTAGGGGGAAACAAGAGACCCAGTACTTC. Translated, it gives CASSGRGKQETQYF.

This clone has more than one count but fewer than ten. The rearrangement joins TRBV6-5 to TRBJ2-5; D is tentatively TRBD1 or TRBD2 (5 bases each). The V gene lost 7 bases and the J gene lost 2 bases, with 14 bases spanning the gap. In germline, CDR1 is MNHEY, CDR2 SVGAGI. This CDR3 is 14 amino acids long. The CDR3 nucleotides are TGTGCCAGCAACGCAGGGTCGGGGCAAGAGACCCAGTACTTC. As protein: CASNAGSGQETQYF.

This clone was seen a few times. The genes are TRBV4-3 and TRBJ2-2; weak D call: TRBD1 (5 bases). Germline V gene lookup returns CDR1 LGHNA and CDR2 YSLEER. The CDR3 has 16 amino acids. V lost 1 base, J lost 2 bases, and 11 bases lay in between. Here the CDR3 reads CASSQVSRDNTGELFF. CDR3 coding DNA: TGCGCCAGCAGCCAAGTGTCCAGGGATAACACCGGGGAGCTGTTTTTT.

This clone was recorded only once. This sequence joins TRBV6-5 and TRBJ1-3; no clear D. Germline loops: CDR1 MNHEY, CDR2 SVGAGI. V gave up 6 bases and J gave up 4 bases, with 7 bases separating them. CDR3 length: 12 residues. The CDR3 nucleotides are TGTGCCAGCAGCCACGGGGGAAACACCATATATTTT. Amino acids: CASSHGGNTIYF.

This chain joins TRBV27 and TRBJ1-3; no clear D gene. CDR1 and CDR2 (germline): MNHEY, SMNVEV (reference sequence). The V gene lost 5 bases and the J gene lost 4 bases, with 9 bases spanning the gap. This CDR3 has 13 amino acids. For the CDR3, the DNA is TGTGCCAGCAGTCTCCACCCGGGAAACACCATATATTTT. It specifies CASSLHPGNTIYF.

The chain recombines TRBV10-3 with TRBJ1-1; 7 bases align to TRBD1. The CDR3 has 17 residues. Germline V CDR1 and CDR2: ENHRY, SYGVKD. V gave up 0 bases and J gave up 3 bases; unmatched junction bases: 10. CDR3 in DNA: TGTGCCATCAGTGAGTCGAAAGGGGGCAGGTCGGACACTGAAGCTTTCTTT. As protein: CAISESKGGRSDTEAFF.

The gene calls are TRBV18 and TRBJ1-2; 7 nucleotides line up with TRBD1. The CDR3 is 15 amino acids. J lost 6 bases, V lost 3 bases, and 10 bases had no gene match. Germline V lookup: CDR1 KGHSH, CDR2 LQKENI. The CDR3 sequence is CASSPARSGGDGYTF. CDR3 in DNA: TGTGCCAGCTCACCTGCCCGGTCAGGGGGGGATGGCTACACCTTC.

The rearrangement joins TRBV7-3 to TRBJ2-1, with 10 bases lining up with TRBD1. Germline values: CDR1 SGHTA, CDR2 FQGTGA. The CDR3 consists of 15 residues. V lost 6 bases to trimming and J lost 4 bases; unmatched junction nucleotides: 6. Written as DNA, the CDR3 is TGTGCCAGCAGACCGACAGGGGGCTGGTACAATGAGCAGTTCTTC. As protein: CASRPTGGWYNEQFF. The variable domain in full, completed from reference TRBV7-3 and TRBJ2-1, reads GAGVSQTPSNKVTEKGKYVELRCDPISGHTALYWYRQSLGQGPEFLIYFQGTGAADDSGLPNDRFFAVRPEGSVSTLKIQRTERGDSAVYLCASRPTGGWYNEQFFGPGTRLTVL.

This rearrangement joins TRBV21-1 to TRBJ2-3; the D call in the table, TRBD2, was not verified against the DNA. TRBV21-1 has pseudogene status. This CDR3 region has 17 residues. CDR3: CASSPLRLAGDTDTQYF. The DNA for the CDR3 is TGTGCCAGCAGCCCTCTGCGGCTAGCGGGGGATACAGATACGCAGTATTTT.

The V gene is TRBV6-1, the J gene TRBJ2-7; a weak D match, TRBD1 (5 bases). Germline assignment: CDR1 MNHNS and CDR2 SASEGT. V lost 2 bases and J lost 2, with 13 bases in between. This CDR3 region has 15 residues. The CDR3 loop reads CASSESWGRPYEQYV. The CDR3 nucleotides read TGTGCCAGCAGTGAATCCTGGGGCCGCCCCTACGAGCAGTACGTC.

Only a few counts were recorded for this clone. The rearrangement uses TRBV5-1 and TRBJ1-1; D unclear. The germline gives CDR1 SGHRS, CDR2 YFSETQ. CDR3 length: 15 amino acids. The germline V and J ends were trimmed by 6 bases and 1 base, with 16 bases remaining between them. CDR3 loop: CASKREGQANTEAFF. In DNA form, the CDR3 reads TGCGCCAGCAAGAGAGAAGGGCAGGCGAACACTGAAGCTTTCTTT. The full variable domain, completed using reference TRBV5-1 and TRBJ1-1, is KAGVTQTPRYLIKTRGQQVTLSCSPISGHRSVSWYQQTPGQGLQFLFEYFSETQRNKGNFPGRFSGRQFSNSRSEMNVSTLELGDSALYLCASKREGQANTEAFFGQGTRLTVV.

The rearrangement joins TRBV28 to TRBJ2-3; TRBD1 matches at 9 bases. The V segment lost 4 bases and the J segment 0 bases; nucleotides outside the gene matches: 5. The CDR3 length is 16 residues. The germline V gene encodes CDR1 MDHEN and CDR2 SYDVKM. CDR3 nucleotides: TGTGCCAGCAGTTCCCCGGGGACAGGGAGCACAGATACGCAGTATTTT. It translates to CASSSPGTGSTDTQYF.

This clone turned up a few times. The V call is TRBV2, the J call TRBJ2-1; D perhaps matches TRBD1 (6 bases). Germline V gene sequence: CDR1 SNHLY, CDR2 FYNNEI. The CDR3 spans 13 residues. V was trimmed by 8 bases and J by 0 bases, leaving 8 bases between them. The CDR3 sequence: CASDRSSYNEQFF. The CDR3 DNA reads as TGTGCCAGCGACAGGAGCTCCTACAATGAGCAGTTCTTC. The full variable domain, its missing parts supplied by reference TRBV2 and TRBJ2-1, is EPEVTQTPSHQVTQMGQEVILRCVPISNHLYFYWYRQILGQKVEFLVSFYNNEISEKSEIFDDQFSVERPDGSNFTLKIRSTKLEDSAMYFCASDRSSYNEQFFGPGTRLTVL.

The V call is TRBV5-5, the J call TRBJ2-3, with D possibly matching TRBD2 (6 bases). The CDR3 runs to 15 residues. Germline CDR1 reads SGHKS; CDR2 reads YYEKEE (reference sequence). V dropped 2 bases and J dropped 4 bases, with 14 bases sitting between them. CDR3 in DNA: TGTGCCAGCAGCTTCGTGGTCAGGGACTCAGATACGCAGTATTTT. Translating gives CASSFVVRDSDTQYF.

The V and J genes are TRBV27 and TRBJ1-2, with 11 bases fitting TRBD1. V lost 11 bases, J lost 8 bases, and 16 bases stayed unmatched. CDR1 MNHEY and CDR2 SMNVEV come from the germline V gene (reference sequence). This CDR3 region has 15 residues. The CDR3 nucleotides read TGTGCCCGCCCGGCTATGGACAGGGGGCTTGGCGGCTACACCTTC. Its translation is CARPAMDRGLGGYTF.

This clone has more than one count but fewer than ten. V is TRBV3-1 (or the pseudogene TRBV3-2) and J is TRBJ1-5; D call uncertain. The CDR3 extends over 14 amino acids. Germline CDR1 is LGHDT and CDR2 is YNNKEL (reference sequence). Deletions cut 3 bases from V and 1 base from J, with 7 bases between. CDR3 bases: TGTGCCAGCAGCCAGGGTGGAAGCAATCAGCCCCAGCATTTT. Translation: CASSQGGSNQPQHF.

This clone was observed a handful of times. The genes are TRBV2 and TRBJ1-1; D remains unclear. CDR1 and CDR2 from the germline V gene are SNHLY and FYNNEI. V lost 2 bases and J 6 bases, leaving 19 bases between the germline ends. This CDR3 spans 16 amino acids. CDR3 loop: CASSEYGIPSRSEAFF. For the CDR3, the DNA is TGTGCCAGCAGTGAATACGGAATCCCCTCCCGGTCTGAAGCTTTCTTT.

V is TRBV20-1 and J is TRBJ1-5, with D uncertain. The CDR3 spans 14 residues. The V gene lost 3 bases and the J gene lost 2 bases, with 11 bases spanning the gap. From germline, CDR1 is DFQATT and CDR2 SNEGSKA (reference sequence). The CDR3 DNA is TGCAGTGCTAGTGTCCCCAGTGGCAATCAGCCCCAGCATTTT. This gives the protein CSASVPSGNQPQHF.

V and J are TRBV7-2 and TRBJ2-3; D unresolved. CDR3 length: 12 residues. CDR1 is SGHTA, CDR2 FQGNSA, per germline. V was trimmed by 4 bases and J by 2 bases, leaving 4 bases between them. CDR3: CASSSYTDTQYF. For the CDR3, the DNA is TGTGCCAGCAGCTCTTACACAGATACGCAGTATTTT.

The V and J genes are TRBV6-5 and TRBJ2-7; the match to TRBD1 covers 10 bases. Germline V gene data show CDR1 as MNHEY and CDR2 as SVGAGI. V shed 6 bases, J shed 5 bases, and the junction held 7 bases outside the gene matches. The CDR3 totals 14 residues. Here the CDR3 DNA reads TGTGCCAGCAGCTCGGGACAGGGGATCCACGAGCAGTACGTC. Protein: CASSSGQGIHEQYV.

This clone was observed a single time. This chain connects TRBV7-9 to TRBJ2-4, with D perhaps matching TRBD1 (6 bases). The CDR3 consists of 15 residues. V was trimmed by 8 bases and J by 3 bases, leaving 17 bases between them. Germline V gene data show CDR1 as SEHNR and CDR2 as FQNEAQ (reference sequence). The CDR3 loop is CASGPRGVGKNIQYF. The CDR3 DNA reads TGTGCCAGCGGCCCCAGGGGTGTGGGCAAAAACATTCAGTACTTC.